The 28 T cell receptor beta chains in this list originate from one sample, sequenced in a study of blood T cell repertoires in COVID-19. Profiling relied on immunoSEQ multiplex PCR, and the TCRdb table lists in-frame clones only, not all of them. Among 300,000 to 450,000 clones listed, 85% were seen once. The sample was peripheral blood. Receptors originate from a woman under 30 with acute or convalescent COVID-19.

The chain has TRBV10-3 and TRBJ2-7; 10 bases match TRBD1. This CDR3 comprises 14 residues. V lost 3 bases and J lost 2; bases outside the gene matches: 1. CDR1 is ENHRY, CDR2 SYGVKD, per germline. CDR3 sequence (DNA): TGTGCCATCAGTGATGGGACAGGGGCCTACGAGCAGTACTTC. Encoded protein: CAISDGTGAYEQYF.

The chain employs TRBV29-1 and TRBJ2-3; 7 nucleotides line up with TRBD2. The length of the CDR3 is 15 residues. V lost 6 bases to trimming and J lost 4 bases; unmatched junction nucleotides: 13. Germline V gene sequence: CDR1 SQVTM, CDR2 ANQGSEA. The DNA of the CDR3 is TGCAGCGTCGGCATGATTCTAGCGGAGCCAGATACGCAGTATTTT. Protein: CSVGMILAEPDTQYF.

The rearrangement joins TRBV28 to TRBJ2-4; possibly TRBD1 for D (6 bases). This CDR3 region has 14 residues. V lost 6 bases to trimming and J lost 8 bases, with 17 bases between them. The germline V gene encodes CDR1 MDHEN and CDR2 SYDVKM. In DNA, the CDR3 is TGTGCCAGCAGGGCCCCGGGCCAGGGGTACATTCAGTACTTC. This gives the protein CASRAPGQGYIQYF.

In its sample, this clone was seen a few times. V is TRBV9 and J is TRBJ1-2; D ambiguous. Deletions cut 2 bases from V and 2 bases from J, with 13 bases between. CDR1 is SGDLS and CDR2 is YYNGEE in the germline V gene. This CDR3 region has 15 residues. CDR3 amino acids: CASSVYPEENYGYTF. The CDR3 nucleotides read TGTGCCAGCAGCGTGTACCCGGAGGAGAACTATGGCTACACCTTC.

This chain links TRBV7-9 with TRBJ1-1; D gene unclear. Germline CDR1 SEHNR, CDR2 FQNEAQ (reference sequence). This CDR3 has 11 amino acids. Deletions cut 1 base from V and 7 bases from J, with 4 bases between. CDR3 DNA sequence: TGTGCCAGCAGCTTAGGGCTTGAAGCTTTCTTT. This translates into CASSLGLEAFF.

V and J are TRBV20-1 and TRBJ1-2; possible D gene TRBD1, 5 bases. The V and J ends lost 3 bases and 5 bases respectively, with 16 bases between them. This CDR3 is 14 amino acids long. Germline V CDR1 and CDR2: DFQATT, SNEGSKA (reference sequence). CDR3 DNA sequence: TGCAGTGCTAGTCCCCCGACGGGGGTGTATGGCTACACCTTC. This codes for CSASPPTGVYGYTF.

The gene calls are TRBV10-3 and TRBJ2-1; possibly TRBD1 for D (5 bases). The CDR3 covers 14 residues. Germline CDR1 and CDR2: ENHRY and SYGVKD. V shed 3 bases and J shed 3 bases, with 9 bases lying between them. CDR3 coding DNA: TGTGCCATCAGTGACAGGGTTAACTACAATGAGCAGTTCTTC. It yields the protein CAISDRVNYNEQFF.

CDR3 loop: CASSPDTTTDTQYF. CDR3 nucleotide sequence: TGTGCCAGCAGCCCGGACACGACCACAGATACGCAGTATTTT. V is TRBV9 and J is TRBJ2-3, with a weak D call TRBD1 (5 bases). The CDR3 is 14 amino acids. Trimming stripped 4 bases from V and 2 bases from J, with 11 bases between. Germline CDR1 SGDLS, CDR2 YYNGEE.

The chain uses TRBV5-1 and TRBJ1-6; D not certain. Trimming removed 4 bases from V and 7 bases from J, with 12 bases in between. The CDR3 is 14 residues long. CDR1 SGHRS and CDR2 YFSETQ come from the germline V gene. CDR3 sequence (DNA): TGCGCCAGCAGCGCCCTACCAGGAAATTCACCCCTCCACTTT. It specifies CASSALPGNSPLHF.

The rearrangement links TRBV6-5 to TRBJ2-5; 7 bases fit TRBD1. The CDR3 sequence is 15 residues long. Germline assignment: CDR1 MNHEY and CDR2 SVGAGI. V was pared by 5 bases and J by 0 bases, with 6 bases of the junction left unmatched. CDR3 loop: CASSQMTGYQETQYF. The CDR3 region has the DNA TGTGCCAGCAGTCAGATGACAGGGTACCAAGAGACCCAGTACTTC.

A remark on this clone: A much more abundant neighbour one base away suggests this may be a read error. The chain recombines TRBV6-6 with TRBJ2-7; D not resolved. The CDR3 runs to 11 residues. CDR1 is MNHNY, CDR2 SVGAGI, per germline (reference sequence). With 7 bases removed from V and 1 base from J, the gap between germline ends came to 5 bases. CDR3 nucleotide sequence: TGTGCCAGCAAACAGTCCTACGAGCAGTACTTC. Protein sequence: CASKQSYEQYF.

The V and J genes are TRBV29-1 and TRBJ2-7, with 7 nucleotides matching TRBD2. Looked up from germline, CDR1 is SQVTM and CDR2 is ANQGSEA. Trimming took 6 bases from V and 2 from J; bases not matched to a gene: 7. This CDR3 region has 13 residues. CDR3: CSVREAGPYEQYF. The CDR3 DNA reads TGCAGCGTCCGGGAGGCGGGACCCTACGAGCAGTACTTC.

The rearrangement uses TRBV28 and TRBJ1-4, with 8 positions matching TRBD1. With V trimmed by 5 bases and J by 1 base, 3 bases remained unmatched. CDR3 length: 15 residues. Germline loops: CDR1 MDHEN, CDR2 SYDVKM. CDR3 nucleotide sequence: TGTGCCAGCAGTCCTGGACAGGGAACTAATGAAAAACTGTTTTTT. Translation gives CASSPGQGTNEKLFF.

The rearrangement uses TRBV11-3 and TRBJ1-2; 11 bases are shared with TRBD1. In germline, CDR1 is SGHNT, CDR2 YENEEA. The V and J ends lost 7 bases and 0 bases, in that order; junction bases with no gene match: 16. This CDR3 has 19 residues. As DNA, the CDR3 is TGTGCCAGCACTAATACAATCGGACAGGGGGCGATTACTAACTATGGCTACACCTTC. Amino acids: CASTNTIGQGAITNYGYTF.

J is TRBJ2-5 and V is TRBV6-5; D may be TRBD1 (5 bases). This CDR3 region has 13 residues. The ends were cut back, 2 bases at V and 4 bases at J, with 8 bases in the middle. CDR1 is MNHEY, CDR2 SVGAGI, per germline. CDR3: CASSYGQGETQYF. Written as DNA, the CDR3 is TGTGCCAGCAGTTACGGGCAGGGAGAGACCCAGTACTTC.

About this clone itself: One junction end does not reproduce the germline sequence, and a read error may be involved. This sequence joins TRBV28 and TRBJ1-5, with D possibly matching TRBD1 (5 bases). CDR1 MDHEN and CDR2 SYDVKM come from the germline V gene. CDR3 length: 14 residues. CDR3 DNA: TGTGCCAGCAGCCGATGGGGCCAGGATCAGGCCCAGCATTTT. It specifies CASSRWGQDQAQHF.

The genes are TRBV9 and TRBJ2-1, with a possible D match to TRBD1 (5 bases). The CDR3 consists of 12 residues. V was clipped by 0 bases and J by 7 bases, with 5 bases between them. Per germline, CDR1 SGDLS and CDR2 YYNGEE. CDR3 sequence reads: CASSVEGNEQFF. The DNA for the CDR3 is TGTGCCAGCAGCGTAGAGGGGAATGAGCAGTTCTTC.

The chain joins TRBV29-1 to TRBJ2-3, with TRBD2 identical over 14 bases. Germline CDR1 and CDR2: SQVTM and ANQGSEA. The CDR3 is 15 amino acids. Germline trimming cut 0 bases from V and 5 bases from J; bases unmatched to any gene: 1. The chain's CDR3 is CSVEDGLAGGDTQYF. In nucleotides, the CDR3 is TGCAGCGTTGAAGACGGACTAGCGGGAGGAGATACGCAGTATTTT.

This clone was counted a single time. V and J are TRBV4-1 and TRBJ1-2; D might be TRBD1 (6 bases). Trimming left V 0 bases short and J 4 bases short, with 21 bases between. The CDR3 extends over 18 amino acids. Per germline, CDR1 MGHRA and CDR2 YSYEKL. The DNA of the CDR3 is TGCGCCAGCAGCCAAGAATGGACAGCCCAGTTAAACAGCTATGGCTACACCTTC. Translation: CASSQEWTAQLNSYGYTF.

This clone was seen a few times. The chain carries TRBV19 and TRBJ1-2; 7 bases line up with TRBD1. Per germline, CDR1 LNHDA and CDR2 SQIVND (reference sequence). The J segment lost 2 bases and the V segment lost 6 bases, leaving 3 bases of the junction unmatched. The CDR3 extends over 13 amino acids. CDR3 protein: CASSRDRNYGYTF. CDR3 nucleotide sequence: TGTGCCAGTAGCCGGGACAGAAACTATGGCTACACCTTC.

This sequence joins TRBV7-9 and TRBJ2-2, with D perhaps matching TRBD1 (5 bases). Trimming stripped 3 bases from V and 7 bases from J, with 15 bases between. The CDR3 sequence is 15 residues long. Per germline, CDR1 SEHNR and CDR2 FQNEAQ (reference sequence). The CDR3 DNA reads as TGTGCCAGCAGCTTCCGGCAGGGTGGCGACGGGGAGCTGTTTTTT. Residues: CASSFRQGGDGELFF.

The chain recombines TRBV24-1 with TRBJ2-1; a weak D match, TRBD1 (6 bases). The V gene lost 6 bases and the J gene lost 4 bases, with 9 bases spanning the gap. Germline V gene data show CDR1 as KGHDR and CDR2 as SFDVKD. The CDR3 length is 13 residues. In DNA, the CDR3 is TGTGCCACCAGTAATGACAGGTACAATGAGCAGTTCTTC. Translation gives CATSNDRYNEQFF.

This clone was detected only a few times. Other DNA sequences from this sample encode an identical CDR3 as well. CDR3: CASSIGNNNEQFF. In DNA, the CDR3 is TGTGCCAGTAGTATAGGTAACAACAATGAGCAGTTCTTC. The chain joins TRBV19 to TRBJ2-1; D is uncertain. Germline CDR1 reads LNHDA; CDR2 reads SQIVND (reference sequence). This CDR3 comprises 13 residues. The V end was cut by 1 base, the J end by 5 bases, with 6 bases between.

V gene TRBV19 combines with J gene TRBJ1-1, with 7 bases identical to TRBD1. Per the germline V gene, CDR1 is LNHDA and CDR2 is SQIVND (reference sequence). Germline trimming cut 9 bases from V and 3 bases from J; bases unmatched to any gene: 4. This CDR3 comprises 12 residues. CDR3 coding DNA: TGTGCCAGCCAGGGACAGTACACTGAAGCTTTCTTT. It codes for CASQGQYTEAFF.

The DNA of the CDR3 is TGTGCCAGGGGGCGGGACAGGGGGCATTGTGGCTACACCTTC. This translates into CARGRDRGHCGYTF. J is TRBJ1-2 and V is TRBV19; 12 bases are shared with TRBD1. V trimming: 9 bases; J trimming: 7 bases; junction bases outside the gene matches: 9. This CDR3 comprises 14 residues. CDR1 LNHDA and CDR2 SQIVND come from the germline V gene (reference sequence).

This chain links TRBV15 with TRBJ2-3; D gene uncertain. The CDR3 is 15 amino acids. Germline V gives CDR1 LNHNV, CDR2 YYDKDF (reference sequence). V lost 0 bases and J 2 bases, leaving 9 bases between the germline ends. The CDR3 DNA reads as TGTGCCACCAGCAGAGATCAACAGTCCACAGATACGCAGTATTTT. It encodes CATSRDQQSTDTQYF. Supplemented by reference TRBV15 and TRBJ2-3, the full variable domain reads DAMVIQNPRYQVTQFGKPVTLSCSQTLNHNVMYWYQQKSSQAPKLLFHYYDKDFNNEADTPDNFQSRRPNTSFCFLDIRSPGLGDTAMYLCATSRDQQSTDTQYFGPGTRLTVL.

In its sample, this clone was seen once. The chain employs TRBV19 and TRBJ2-3; 11 positions match TRBD1. Trimming took 6 bases from V and 1 from J; bases not matched to a gene: 0. Germline V gene data show CDR1 as LNHDA and CDR2 as SQIVND (reference sequence). This CDR3 contains 14 residues. The CDR3 here is CASRDRGRTDTQYF. The CDR3 DNA reads as TGTGCCAGTAGGGACAGGGGGCGCACAGATACGCAGTATTTT.

The rearrangement uses TRBV2 and TRBJ1-4, with no clear D. Germline V gives CDR1 SNHLY, CDR2 FYNNEI. Trimming took 4 bases from V and 7 from J, leaving 16 bases between them. The CDR3 covers 15 residues. The CDR3 DNA follows: TGTGCCAGCAGTGCATCAGGTGGACGGGGTGAAAAACTGTTTTTT. This translates into CASSASGGRGEKLFF.